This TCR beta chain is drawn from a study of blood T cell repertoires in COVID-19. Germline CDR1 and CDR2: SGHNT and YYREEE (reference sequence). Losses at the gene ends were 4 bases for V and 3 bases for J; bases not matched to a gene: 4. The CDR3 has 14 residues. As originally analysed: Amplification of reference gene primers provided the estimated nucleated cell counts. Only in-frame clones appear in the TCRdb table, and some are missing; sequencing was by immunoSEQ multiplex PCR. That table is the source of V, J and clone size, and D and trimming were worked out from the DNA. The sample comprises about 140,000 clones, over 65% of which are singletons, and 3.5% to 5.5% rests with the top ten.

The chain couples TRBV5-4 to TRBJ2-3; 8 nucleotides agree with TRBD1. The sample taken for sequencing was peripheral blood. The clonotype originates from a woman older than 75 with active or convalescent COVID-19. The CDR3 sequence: CASSPGGRTDTQYF. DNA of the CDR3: TGTGCCAGCAGCCCAGGGGGCAGGACAGATACGCAGTATTTT.